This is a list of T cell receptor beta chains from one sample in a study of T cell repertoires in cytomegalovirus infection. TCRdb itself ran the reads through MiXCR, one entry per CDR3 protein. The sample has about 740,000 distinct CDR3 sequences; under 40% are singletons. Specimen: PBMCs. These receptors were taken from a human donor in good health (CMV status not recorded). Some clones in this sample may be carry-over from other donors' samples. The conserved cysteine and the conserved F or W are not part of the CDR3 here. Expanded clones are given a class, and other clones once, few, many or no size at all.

CDR3 protein: ASSLAGTGVTEAF; V gene: TRBV7-9; J gene: TRBJ1-1; clone size: -
CDR3 protein: SARDKREAPSYNEQF; V gene: TRBV20-1; J gene: TRBJ2-1; clone size: few
CDR3 protein: ASTKNGQATYEQY; V gene: TRBV2; J gene: TRBJ2-7; clone size: -
CDR3 protein: ASSLSTSILTQH; V gene: TRBV28; J gene: TRBJ1-5; clone size: -
CDR3 protein: ASTTGQLPNTEAF; V gene: TRBV28; J gene: TRBJ1-1; clone size: -
CDR3 protein: ATSRPPANYGYT; V gene: TRBV15; J gene: TRBJ1-2; clone size: once
CDR3 protein: ASSEGQGGHNEQF; V gene: TRBV7-9; J gene: TRBJ2-1; clone size: -
CDR3 protein: ASSLGVGPSSYNEQF; V gene: TRBV7-2; J gene: TRBJ2-1; clone size: few
CDR3 protein: ASSLGGGSATRNEQF; V gene: TRBV7-7; J gene: TRBJ2-1; clone size: many
CDR3 protein: SAPQWGGRGAGELF; V gene: TRBV20-1; J gene: TRBJ2-2; clone size: -
CDR3 protein: ASSFSRTSGNYEQY; V gene: TRBV7-2; J gene: TRBJ2-7; clone size: -
CDR3 protein: ASSSDRGGYNEQF; V gene: TRBV5-4; J gene: TRBJ2-1; clone size: few
CDR3 protein: AISESRGTIYNEQF; V gene: TRBV10-3; J gene: TRBJ2-1; clone size: -
CDR3 protein: ASSDPGQGANTGELF; V gene: TRBV2; J gene: TRBJ2-2; clone size: -
CDR3 protein: ALRRQHTVELF; V gene: TRBV7-4; J gene: TRBJ2-2; clone size: few
CDR3 protein: ASSARTSGTPSSYEQY; V gene: TRBV28; J gene: TRBJ2-7; clone size: -
CDR3 protein: ASSRLQVMNTEAF; V gene: TRBV4-2; J gene: TRBJ1-1; clone size: few
CDR3 protein: ASCYSQGTDQPQH; V gene: TRBV28; J gene: TRBJ1-5; clone size: -
CDR3 protein: ASSYGGRVDEQY; V gene: TRBV6-2/TRBV6-3; J gene: TRBJ2-7; clone size: few
CDR3 protein: ASSAGLAIADTQY; V gene: TRBV12-3/TRBV12-4; J gene: TRBJ2-3; clone size: few
CDR3 protein: ASSPQAGTGTPDTQY; V gene: TRBV7-9; J gene: TRBJ2-3; clone size: many
CDR3 protein: ASRARGGFYTEAF; V gene: TRBV28; J gene: TRBJ1-1; clone size: -
CDR3 protein: ASSLVGRDWYYNEQF; V gene: TRBV7-2; J gene: TRBJ2-1; clone size: many
CDR3 protein: ASEGGKDTQY; V gene: TRBV12-3/TRBV12-4; J gene: TRBJ2-3; clone size: few
CDR3 protein: ASKAQMNTEAF; V gene: TRBV6-5; J gene: TRBJ1-1; clone size: -
CDR3 protein: ASSTRELNEQF; V gene: TRBV19; J gene: TRBJ2-1; clone size: few
CDR3 protein: ASSQGTRRGVEKLF; V gene: TRBV28; J gene: TRBJ1-4; clone size: -
CDR3 protein: ASSLEGSGGLSSYEQY; V gene: TRBV7-8; J gene: TRBJ2-7; clone size: few
CDR3 protein: ATSEPGTSGGYT; V gene: TRBV24-1; J gene: TRBJ1-2; clone size: -